Below are 14 T cell receptor beta chains sequenced from a single sample in a study of esophageal squamous cell carcinoma under preoperative chemotherapy. One entry per CDR3 protein results from TCRdb running MiXCR on the PCR reads. The table includes roughly 10,000 distinct CDR3 sequences, around 48% detected once. Sample time point: after preoperative PTX-NDP chemotherapy. This material was obtained from a patient given preoperative chemotherapy. The receptors shown here come from a human donor with esophageal squamous cell carcinoma. The donor label of this sample is uncertain.

This chain uses TRBV7-2 with TRBJ2-5, with 7 nucleotides matching TRBD2. CDR1 is SGHTA, CDR2 FQGNSA, per germline. The CDR3 is 17 residues long. J was trimmed by 4 bases and V by 4 bases; bases with no gene match: 15. CDR3 loop: CASSWSPSGTLLETQYF. The DNA of the CDR3 is TGTGCCAGCAGCTGGAGTCCGAGCGGGACCCTTCTAGAGACCCAGTACTTC.

The rearrangement uses TRBV6-1 and TRBJ2-2, with D tentatively TRBD1 (5 bases). The end of the DNA fits TRBJ2-3 better, so the J call may be wrong. Germline CDR1 is MNHNS and CDR2 is SASEGT. This CDR3 comprises 14 residues. In nucleotides, the CDR3 is TGTGCCAGCAGTGAATCACAGGCTACCGATGCGCAGTATTTT. Encoded protein: CASSESQATDAQYF.

Only one count was recorded for this clonotype. The gene calls are TRBV7-2 and TRBJ2-1, with 7 bases lining up with TRBD2. Germline CDR1 and CDR2: SGHTA and FQGNSA. V was pared by 0 bases and J by 10 bases, with 6 bases of the junction left unmatched. CDR3 length equals 14 residues. The CDR3: CASSLAGGSYEQFF. CDR3 nucleotide sequence: TGTGCCAGCAGCTTAGCCGGCGGGAGCTACGAGCAGTTCTTC.

This clonotype has a handful of counts. The chain employs TRBV5-1 and TRBJ2-2, with TRBD1 matching 8 bases. CDR1 is SGHRS, CDR2 YFSETQ, per germline. The V and J ends lost 4 bases and 6 bases, in that order; junction bases with no gene match: 5. CDR3 size: 14 residues. The CDR3 DNA sequence: TGCGCCAGCAGCGCCGGACAGGGCCCCGGGGAGCTGTTTTTT. This gives the protein CASSAGQGPGELFF.

This sequence joins TRBV27 and TRBJ2-5, with TRBD2 matching 7 bases. Judging by the DNA end, TRBJ2-1 fits better; the J call may be wrong. Per the germline V gene, CDR1 is MNHEY and CDR2 is SMNVEV (reference sequence). The CDR3 contains 16 residues. The CDR3 reads CASSLFAGVVYNEQFF. The CDR3 DNA reads TGTGCCAGCAGTTTATTCGCGGGAGTCGTCTACAATGAGCAGTTCTTC.

This chain joins TRBV6-1 and TRBJ2-1, with 7 bases matching TRBD2. The CDR3 has 15 amino acids. CDR1 is MNHNS, CDR2 SASEGT, per germline. With 5 bases clipped from V and 10 bases from J, the junction kept 14 bases outside the gene matches. The CDR3 here is CASSTASGGGEEQFF. In DNA form, the CDR3 reads TGTGCCAGCAGTACCGCCTCGGGGGGAGGGGAAGAGCAGTTCTTC.

This rearrangement joins TRBV6-5 to TRBJ2-5; 10 bases map to TRBD1. The DNA end is more similar to TRBJ2-1, so the J call may be wrong. This CDR3 is 14 amino acids long. CDR1 is MNHEY, CDR2 SVGAGI, per germline. CDR3 loop: CASSYSGQGGTQFF. CDR3 DNA: TGTGCCAGCAGTTACTCCGGACAGGGGGGGACCCAGTTCTTC.

The genes are TRBV25-1 and TRBJ2-3; 7 nucleotides align to TRBD2. V shed 5 bases, J shed 0 bases, and the junction held 14 bases outside the gene matches. CDR1 and CDR2 (germline): MGHDK, SYGVNS. This CDR3 contains 18 residues. The CDR3 DNA reads as TGTGCCAGCAGTAAGGCGACTAGCACTATCCTTAGCACAGATACGCAGTATTTT. This sequence encodes CASSKATSTILSTDTQYF.

The V call is TRBV12-3 or TRBV12-4, the J call TRBJ2-3; 7 nucleotides align to TRBD1. The CDR3 contains 16 residues. With V trimmed by 7 bases and J by 12 bases, 22 bases remained unmatched. For the CDR3, the DNA is TGTGCCAGCACCATGGGACGGCTAGGGGGCACAGAGACCCAGTATTTT. It encodes CASTMGRLGGTETQYF.

The CDR3 region has the DNA TGTGCCAGCAGCTTATCGGGGCTGCCTGCCACAAACACGCAGTATTTT. It encodes CASSLSGLPATNTQYF. This rearrangement joins TRBV7-2 to TRBJ2-3; D is perhaps TRBD1 or TRBD2 (5 bases each). Germline-derived CDR1 and CDR2 are SGHTA and FQGNSA. V was trimmed by 2 bases and J by 9 bases, leaving 21 bases between them. This CDR3 has 16 residues.

This clonotype has at least ten counts. This chain links TRBV5-1 with TRBJ2-1; 7 bases agree with TRBD1. The closer fit of TRBJ2-7 to the DNA end suggests the J call may be wrong. The CDR3 is 15 residues long. The germline V gene has CDR1 SGHRS and CDR2 YFSETQ. The CDR3 region has the DNA TGCGCCAGCAGCCCCGGGACAGTCATTTACAATGAGCAGTACTTC. Its protein is CASSPGTVIYNEQYF.

The gene calls are TRBV6-1 and TRBJ2-5, with D possibly matching TRBD2 (6 bases). The germline gives CDR1 MNHNS, CDR2 SASEGT. V was cut by 7 bases and J by 4 bases, with 22 bases left in between. CDR3 length: 16 residues. For the CDR3, the DNA is TGTGCCAGCACCACGTGGGGCGGGAACGCAGCAGAGACCCAGTACTTC. It codes for CASTTWGGNAAETQYF.

The rearrangement uses TRBV19 and TRBJ2-1; D is possibly TRBD2 (5 bases). This CDR3 is 13 amino acids long. Trimming cost V 3 bases and J 10 bases, with 13 bases left between them. CDR1 and CDR2 (germline): LNHDA, SQIVND (reference sequence). The CDR3 DNA sequence: TGTGCCAGTAGTATGTACAGCGGTTACGAGCAGTTCTTC. Translation gives CASSMYSGYEQFF. The whole variable domain, filled in from reference TRBV19 and TRBJ2-1, reads DGGITQSPKYLFRKEGQNVTLSCEQNLNHDAMYWYRQDPGQGLRLIYYSQIVNDFQKGDIAEGYSVSREKKESFPLTVTSAQKNPTAFYLCASSMYSGYEQFFGPGTRLTVL.

The chain combines TRBV6-1 with TRBJ2-1, with 14 bases fitting TRBD2. Germline V gives CDR1 MNHNS, CDR2 SASEGT. The CDR3 is made up of 19 amino acids. Losses at the gene ends were 4 bases for V and 1 base for J; bases not matched to a gene: 9. The CDR3 is CASSVSGTSGSPSYNEQFF. The CDR3 nucleotides are TGTGCCAGCAGTGTCTCCGGGACTAGCGGGAGTCCGTCCTACAATGAGCAGTTCTTC.